This T cell receptor (beta chain) is drawn from a study of beta chain features in type 1 diabetes. TCRB transcripts that were expressed got sequenced, as all of the isolated RNA had been reverse transcribed. The method was immunoSEQ multiplex PCR; TCRdb's version includes in-frame clones alone and lacks a portion of them. The sample shows under 300,000 clones, approximately 10% of them seen only once. CDR1 SGHAT and CDR2 FQDESV come from the germline V gene (reference sequence). This CDR3 has 15 amino acids. V was pared by 5 bases and J by 4 bases, with 8 bases of the junction left unmatched. The authors obtained over 98% purity in all sorted populations. This clone was found a few times. Its antigen remains unidentified. Overall study results and limits: Across all four CD4+ subsets, people with type 1 diabetes showed modestly shorter TCRB CDR3s. In these data, an HLA type influence on TCRB rearrangement remained unresolved. Whatever favoring of shorter templates PCR might show would apply equally to patients and controls.

The sequenced sample consisted of naive CD4+ T cells from blood. This clonotype was sampled from a man aged 30 to 45 with type 1 diabetes. The rearrangement joins TRBV11-1 to TRBJ2-3, with 8 bases lining up with TRBD1. The CDR3 sequence: CASSAGTGRPDTQYF. In DNA form, the CDR3 reads TGTGCCAGCAGCGCCGGGACAGGCCGCCCAGATACGCAGTATTTT.